This entry describes one T cell receptor beta chain. The data originate from a study of control samples from healthy donors and cancer patients. The germline V gene has CDR1 LNHNV and CDR2 YYDKDF (reference sequence). CDR3 length equals 15 residues. V lost 1 base and J 4 bases, leaving 8 bases between the germline ends. Method: immunoSEQ multiplex PCR; TCRdb's copy keeps in-frame clones and lacks some. The sample contains more than 95,000 clones, 85% to 95% of which appear only once. The receptor's source is a man younger than 35 in good health. The chain recombines TRBV15 with TRBJ1-6; the D is unclear. The sample taken for sequencing was blood. CDR3 sequence (DNA): TGTGCCACCAGCAGAGGACGGAGTTATAATTCACCCCTCCACTTT. This sequence encodes CATSRGRSYNSPLHF.